This TCR beta chain was obtained from a study of T cell clonotyping in hematopoietic cell transplantation. Sample time point: recipient sample about 28 days before transplant, after cytoreduction. V lost 4 bases to trimming and J lost 7 bases, with 9 bases between them. CDR3 length: 12 amino acids. The germline V gene encodes CDR1 SNHLY and CDR2 FYNNEI. The protocol was immunoSEQ multiplex PCR, while the TCRdb copy is restricted to in-frame clones and leaves out a portion. The sample gives some 5,000 clones, around 30% of which show up once; about 15% is in the top ten. The sample holds one count of this clone.

The starting material was peripheral blood mononuclear cells, obtained before stem cell transplant. This TCR came from a man aged 50-60 years with myelofibrosis. Some clones in this sample may be carry-over from other donors' samples. The genes are TRBV2 and TRBJ2-3; D unresolved. Here the CDR3 reads CASSAGLHTQYF. Here the CDR3 DNA reads TGTGCCAGCAGTGCAGGATTACATACGCAGTATTTT.